Sequencing of this T cell receptor beta chain was carried out in a study of technical replicates of blood from a few donors. TCRdb's table, derived via immunoSEQ multiplex PCR, lists solely in-frame clones and lacks some. The data show some 49,000 clones, about 90% seen once. The germline gives CDR1 LNHDA, CDR2 SQIVND (reference sequence). The CDR3 totals 13 residues. V dropped 7 bases and J dropped 1; count of bases not matched to a gene: 3. The J gene is TRBJ1-1, the V gene TRBV19, with 7 bases identical to TRBD1. Material: PBMCs. The TCR sequence derives from a human donor in good health. Some clones in this sample may be carry-over from other donors' samples. CDR3 region: CASMWDRNTEAFF. As DNA, the CDR3 is TGTGCCAGTATGTGGGACAGGAACACTGAAGCTTTCTTT.